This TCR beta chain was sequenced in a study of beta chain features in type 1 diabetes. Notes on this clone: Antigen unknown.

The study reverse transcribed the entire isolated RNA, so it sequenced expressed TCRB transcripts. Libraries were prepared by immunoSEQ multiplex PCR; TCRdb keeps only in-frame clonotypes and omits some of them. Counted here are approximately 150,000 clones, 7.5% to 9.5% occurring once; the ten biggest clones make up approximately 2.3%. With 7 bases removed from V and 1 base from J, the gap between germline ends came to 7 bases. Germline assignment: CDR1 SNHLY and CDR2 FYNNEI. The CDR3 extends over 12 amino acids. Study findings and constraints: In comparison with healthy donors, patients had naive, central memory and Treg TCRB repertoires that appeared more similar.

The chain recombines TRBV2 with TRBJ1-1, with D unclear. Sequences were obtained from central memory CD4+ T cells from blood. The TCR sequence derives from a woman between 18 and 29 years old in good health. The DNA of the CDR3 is TGTGCCAGCATTCGGGAGAACACTGAAGCTTTCTTT. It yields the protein CASIRENTEAFF.